This entry describes one TCR beta chain. In the original processing: Using reference gene primer amplification, nucleated cell counts were estimated. The table came from immunoSEQ multiplex PCR; TCRdb's copy has only in-frame clones and leaves some out. V, J and clone size are taken as reported in that table, and D and trimming were inferred from the DNA itself. Altogether roughly 380,000 clones are present, roughly 85% being singletons, with the ten largest covering 3.6%. The sample is drawn from a study of blood T cell repertoires in COVID-19. Study information: Specimens from acute and convalescent COVID-19 originated in the United States, Italy and Spain. The cDNA or gDNA used as material had been derived from T cells, B-cell-depleted T cells, or PBMCs.

This CDR3 contains 16 residues. With V trimmed by 5 bases and J by 3 bases, 10 bases remained unmatched. Germline V CDR1 and CDR2: SGHTA, FQGNSA. V and J are TRBV7-2 and TRBJ2-3; 8 bases fit TRBD1. The sequenced material came from peripheral blood. The sequence came from a woman aged 18-29 years with acute or convalescent COVID-19. The DNA for the CDR3 is TGTGCCAGCAGCCATTTGGACAGGGCTTGGACAGATACGCAGTATTTT. Translation: CASSHLDRAWTDTQYF.